The sequence of this T cell receptor beta chain was determined in a study of cytomegalovirus exposure and HLA in healthy donors. Study-level points and caveats: At a 0.05 false discovery rate, a later analysis found approximately 15,000 TCR beta sequences to be associated with HLA alleles. The availability of immune exposure information extended only to CMV serostatus. TCR beta chains associated with HLA were, in a later analysis, more clonally expanded than equally common others.

This clone was detected a few times. Its antigen is unknown. It was with 60 Vbeta and 13 Jbeta primers that the PCR ran. The protocol was immunoSEQ multiplex PCR, while the TCRdb copy is restricted to in-frame clones and leaves out a portion. The sample records some 150,000 clones, about 80% being singletons. Germline assignment: CDR1 SNHLY and CDR2 FYNNEI. The CDR3 runs 15 residues. The ends lost 3 bases at V and 4 bases at J; junction bases unmatched: 7. The sequenced sample consisted of PBMCs. The source of this sequence is a man younger than 45 in good health and CMV-seropositive. The chain carries TRBV2 and TRBJ2-5; 8 nucleotides align to TRBD2. CDR3 amino acids: CASSEGAGGPETQYF. The DNA for the CDR3 is TGTGCCAGCAGTGAGGGGGCGGGGGGTCCAGAGACCCAGTACTTC.